Below, one TCR beta chain is given with its context. The antigen remains undetermined. The data are from a study of cytomegalovirus exposure and HLA in healthy donors. General study points: Researchers catalogued under 200 TCR beta chains as cytomegalovirus-associated. A few chains linked to CMV were shown in vitro to be specific for CMV antigens. According to a later analysis, donors in an Asian-associated ancestry cluster reportedly had fewer N-insertions than the approximately 670-donor mean. Across donors, sequencing depth was assumed by presence/absence analyses to be roughly uniform.

Amplification used 60 Vbeta primers and 13 Jbeta primers. Profiling relied on immunoSEQ multiplex PCR, and the TCRdb table lists in-frame clones only, not all of them. The table includes over 250,000 clones, roughly 89% detected once. The origin of this receptor is a man in his forties in good health and CMV-seropositive. Sequencing was performed on PBMCs.

This CDR3 is CASSLKQGEAGNQPQHF. The CDR3 nucleotides are TGTGCCAGCAGTTTGAAGCAGGGGGAGGCAGGCAATCAGCCCCAGCATTTT. V usage is TRBV27 and J usage is TRBJ1-5, with 7 bases aligning to TRBD1. In germline, CDR1 is MNHEY, CDR2 SMNVEV (reference sequence). The V gene end was trimmed by 3 bases and the J gene end by 2 bases; junction bases not matched to a gene: 10. The CDR3 length is 17 residues.